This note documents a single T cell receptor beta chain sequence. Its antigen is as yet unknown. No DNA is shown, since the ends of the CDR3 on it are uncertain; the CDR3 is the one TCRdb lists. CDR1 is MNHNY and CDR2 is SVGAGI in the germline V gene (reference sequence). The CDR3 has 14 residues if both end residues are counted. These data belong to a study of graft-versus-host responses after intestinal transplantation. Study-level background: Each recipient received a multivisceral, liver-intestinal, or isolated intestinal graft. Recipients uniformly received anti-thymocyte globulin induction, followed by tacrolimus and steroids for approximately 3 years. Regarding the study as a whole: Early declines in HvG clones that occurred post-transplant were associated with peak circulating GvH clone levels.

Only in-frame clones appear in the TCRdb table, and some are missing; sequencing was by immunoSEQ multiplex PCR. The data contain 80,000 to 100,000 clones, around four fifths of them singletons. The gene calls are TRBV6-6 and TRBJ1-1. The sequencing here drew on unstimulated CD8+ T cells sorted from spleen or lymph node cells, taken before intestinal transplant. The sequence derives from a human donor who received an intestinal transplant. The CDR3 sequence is CASSTSAANTEAFF.